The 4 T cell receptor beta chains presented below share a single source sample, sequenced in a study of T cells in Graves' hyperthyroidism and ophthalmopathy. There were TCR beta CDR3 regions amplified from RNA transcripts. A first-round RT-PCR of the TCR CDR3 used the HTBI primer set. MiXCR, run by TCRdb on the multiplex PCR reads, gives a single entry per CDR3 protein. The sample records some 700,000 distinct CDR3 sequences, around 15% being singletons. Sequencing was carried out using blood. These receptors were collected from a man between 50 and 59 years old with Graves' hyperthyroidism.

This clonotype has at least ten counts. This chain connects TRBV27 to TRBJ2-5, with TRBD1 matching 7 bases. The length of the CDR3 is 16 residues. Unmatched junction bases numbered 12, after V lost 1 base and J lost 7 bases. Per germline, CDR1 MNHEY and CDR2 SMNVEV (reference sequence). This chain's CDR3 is CASSLFAGQASGTQYF. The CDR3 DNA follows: TGTGCCAGCAGTTTATTTGCTGGACAGGCCTCCGGGACCCAGTACTTC.

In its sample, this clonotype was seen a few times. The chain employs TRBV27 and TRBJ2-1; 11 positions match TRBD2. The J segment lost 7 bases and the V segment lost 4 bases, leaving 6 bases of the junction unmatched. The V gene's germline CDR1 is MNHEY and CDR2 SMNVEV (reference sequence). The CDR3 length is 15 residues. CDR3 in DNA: TGTGCCAGCAGTTGGGGGACTAGCGGACTAAATGAGCAGTTCTTC. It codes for CASSWGTSGLNEQFF.

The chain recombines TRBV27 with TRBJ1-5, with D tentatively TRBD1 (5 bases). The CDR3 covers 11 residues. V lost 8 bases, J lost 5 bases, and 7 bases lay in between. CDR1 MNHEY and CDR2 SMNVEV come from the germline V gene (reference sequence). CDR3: CASGTHQPQHF. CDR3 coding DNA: TGTGCCAGCGGGACCCATCAGCCCCAGCATTTT.

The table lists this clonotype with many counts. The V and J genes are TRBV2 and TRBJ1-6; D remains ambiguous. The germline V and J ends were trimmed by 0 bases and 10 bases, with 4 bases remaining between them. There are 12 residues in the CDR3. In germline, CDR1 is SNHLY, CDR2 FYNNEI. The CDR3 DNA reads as TGTGCCAGCAGTGAAGCGCGCTCACCCCTCCACTTT. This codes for CASSEARSPLHF.